The rows below give T cell receptor beta chains drawn from one sample of a study of long-term antiretroviral therapy in people with HIV. The data were produced by immunoSEQ multiplex PCR, yet TCRdb's version contains in-frame clones alone and is incomplete. The profile shows tens of thousands of clones, about 82% of them singletons. The starting material was unsorted PBMCs, obtained 0.8 years before starting antiretroviral therapy. These receptors were taken from a man aged 18 to 29 with HIV. Each CDR3 is given with its conserved first and last residue. Fields, in order: J gene, clone size, D gene, V gene, CDR3 DNA, CDR3 protein. D genes are given only for firm matches. Some rows have no size entry. The others give once, few or many, or a class for an expanded clone.

J gene: TRBJ2-1
clone size: NA
D gene: TRBD1
V gene: TRBV2
CDR3 DNA: TGTGCCAGCCGGGACAGGGGCAATGAGCAGTTCTTC
CDR3 protein: CASRDRGNEQFF

J gene: TRBJ2-1
clone size: NA
D gene: TRBD2
V gene: TRBV7-3
CDR3 DNA: TGTGCCAGCAGCCCCGGACTAGCGGGCTCCTACAATGAGCAGTTCTTC
CDR3 protein: CASSPGLAGSYNEQFF

J gene: TRBJ2-1
clone size: NA
D gene: NA
V gene: TRBV6-4
CDR3 DNA: TGTGCCAGCAGTGACTCGATCCAGGGCGATAGCTCCTACAATGAGCAGTTCTTC
CDR3 protein: CASSDSIQGDSSYNEQFF

J gene: TRBJ2-7
clone size: NA
D gene: TRBD1
V gene: TRBV30
CDR3 DNA: TGTGCCTGGAGTATAGGGGGCACCTACGAGCAGTACTTC
CDR3 protein: CAWSIGGTYEQYF

J gene: TRBJ1-2
clone size: NA
D gene: NA
V gene: TRBV23-1
CDR3 DNA: TGCGCCAGCAGTCAACAGGGAACAAACTATGGCTACACCTTC
CDR3 protein: CASSQQGTNYGYTF

J gene: TRBJ1-5
clone size: few
D gene: NA
V gene: TRBV28
CDR3 DNA: TGTGCCAGCAGCCAGCCGAGTAGCAATCAGCCCCAGCATTTT
CDR3 protein: CASSQPSSNQPQHF

J gene: TRBJ2-1
clone size: NA
D gene: NA
V gene: TRBV27
CDR3 DNA: TGTGCCAGCACGTGGCGGGAACGGAATGAGCAGTTCTTC
CDR3 protein: CASTWRERNEQFF

J gene: TRBJ2-3
clone size: NA
D gene: TRBD2
V gene: TRBV4-2
CDR3 DNA: TGTGCCAGCAGCCTTAGCGGGCCCACAGATACGCAGTATTTT
CDR3 protein: CASSLSGPTDTQYF

J gene: TRBJ2-2
clone size: NA
D gene: TRBD1
V gene: TRBV19
CDR3 DNA: TGTGCCAGTAGTATAGTGCTCCCGACAGGGGTCACCGGGGAGCTGTTTTTT
CDR3 protein: CASSIVLPTGVTGELFF

J gene: TRBJ1-4
clone size: NA
D gene: NA
V gene: TRBV7-9
CDR3 DNA: TGTGCCAGCAGCTTATCTGCCGGGTCAACTAATGAAAAACTGTTTTTT
CDR3 protein: CASSLSAGSTNEKLFF

J gene: TRBJ1-2
clone size: NA
D gene: NA
V gene: TRBV29-1
CDR3 DNA: TGCAGCGTTGAAGATGGAGGGGGGTCTGGCTACACCTTC
CDR3 protein: CSVEDGGGSGYTF

J gene: TRBJ1-1
clone size: once
D gene: NA
V gene: TRBV7-9
CDR3 DNA: TGTGCCAGCAAAAGGGGTGGGGGCACTGAAGCTTTCTTT
CDR3 protein: CASKRGGGTEAFF

J gene: TRBJ2-2
clone size: NA
D gene: NA
V gene: TRBV21-1
CDR3 DNA: TGTGCCAGCATCACCGAGATGGGACAGTTCAACACCGGGGAGCTGTTTTTT
CDR3 protein: CASITEMGQFNTGELFF

J gene: TRBJ2-7
clone size: NA
D gene: NA
V gene: TRBV9
CDR3 DNA: TGTGCCAGCAGCGTACCTACGGCGGACGAGCAGTACTTC
CDR3 protein: CASSVPTADEQYF

J gene: TRBJ2-3
clone size: NA
D gene: NA
V gene: TRBV6-4
CDR3 DNA: TGTGCCAGCAGTGACAGGGGAGATACGCAGTATTTT
CDR3 protein: CASSDRGDTQYF

J gene: TRBJ2-7
clone size: NA
D gene: NA
V gene: TRBV12-5
CDR3 DNA: TGTGCTAGTGGTTTCCCCCCCTACGAGCAGTACTTC
CDR3 protein: CASGFPPYEQYF

J gene: TRBJ2-3
clone size: NA
D gene: NA
V gene: TRBV6-4
CDR3 DNA: TGTGCCCAGCCTAGCGTCAAATGGGATACGCAGTATTTT
CDR3 protein: CAQPSVKWDTQYF

J gene: TRBJ2-5
clone size: NA
D gene: NA
V gene: TRBV29-1
CDR3 DNA: TGCAGCGGGGGACTGGAAGAGACCCAGTACTTC
CDR3 protein: CSGGLEETQYF

J gene: TRBJ1-3
clone size: NA
D gene: NA
V gene: TRBV30
CDR3 DNA: TGTGCCTGGAGGAATTCTGGAAACACCATATATTTT
CDR3 protein: CAWRNSGNTIYF

J gene: TRBJ2-4
clone size: NA
D gene: NA
V gene: TRBV7-8
CDR3 DNA: TGTGCCAGCAGCTCCGAAGGCATTCAGTACTTC
CDR3 protein: CASSSEGIQYF

J gene: TRBJ2-2
clone size: NA
D gene: NA
V gene: TRBV28
CDR3 DNA: TGTGCCAGCAGTCCTCGGGACCGCCACGACACCGGGGAGCTGTTTTTT
CDR3 protein: CASSPRDRHDTGELFF

J gene: TRBJ2-5
clone size: NA
D gene: NA
V gene: TRBV28
CDR3 DNA: TGTGCCAGCAGTGCACCAGGCACAGGAAGAGAGACCCAGTACTTC
CDR3 protein: CASSAPGTGRETQYF

J gene: TRBJ1-2
clone size: NA
D gene: NA
V gene: TRBV25-1
CDR3 DNA: TGTGCCAGCAGTGAACAGGGAAGCTATGGCTACACCTTC
CDR3 protein: CASSEQGSYGYTF

J gene: TRBJ2-7
clone size: NA
D gene: NA
V gene: TRBV5-4
CDR3 DNA: TGTGCCAGCAGCTTGAAGGGGTACGAGCAGTACTTC
CDR3 protein: CASSLKGYEQYF

J gene: TRBJ2-7
clone size: NA
D gene: NA
V gene: TRBV27
CDR3 DNA: TGTGCCAGCAGTTGGGCGGCAGGGGTTCCCTACGAGCAGTACTTC
CDR3 protein: CASSWAAGVPYEQYF